The following is a TCR beta chain sequence with its context. This sample was taken from a study of sequential checkpoint blockade in melanoma. Using immunoSEQ multiplex PCR, the repertoire was profiled, and TCRdb retains in-frame clones only, with some absent. In the table there are roughly 5,100 clones, around 20% of which are singletons. Trimming cost V 5 bases and J 0 bases, with 14 bases left between them. Germline CDR1 and CDR2: SGHNT and YENEEA. This CDR3 is 16 amino acids long. As to treatment: randomized to nivolumab then ipilimumab (arm A) or the reverse (arm B). The chain is built from TRBV11-3 and TRBJ2-1; D gene ambiguous. Here the sequenced sample was tumor tissue (inferred from file names), taken from a patient given nivolumab and ipilimumab in sequence. The clonotype comes from a human donor with melanoma. As DNA, the CDR3 is TGTGCCAGCAGCGGGATAATAGTTAGCTCCTACAATGAGCAGTTCTTC. Amino acid sequence: CASSGIIVSSYNEQFF.